This paragraph reports one T cell receptor beta chain. The data derive from a study of blood T cell repertoires in COVID-19. Study-level background: PBMCs, B-cell-depleted T cells, or T cells were the source of the cDNA or gDNA that made up the material.

Germline CDR1 reads MRHNA; CDR2 reads SNTAGT. V lost 3 bases to trimming and J lost 7 bases, with 7 bases between them. This CDR3 comprises 13 residues. The method was immunoSEQ multiplex PCR; TCRdb's version includes in-frame clones alone and lacks a portion of them. The sample shows 250,000 to 350,000 clones, approximately 85% of them seen only once. The V and J genes are TRBV6-4 and TRBJ1-6; D remains ambiguous. The TCR was taken from a human donor with COVID-19, enrolled during active disease. The donor label of this sample is uncertain. The sample comprised peripheral blood. This CDR3 is CASSEEENSPLHF. The CDR3 DNA reads as TGTGCCAGCAGTGAAGAGGAGAATTCACCCCTCCACTTT.